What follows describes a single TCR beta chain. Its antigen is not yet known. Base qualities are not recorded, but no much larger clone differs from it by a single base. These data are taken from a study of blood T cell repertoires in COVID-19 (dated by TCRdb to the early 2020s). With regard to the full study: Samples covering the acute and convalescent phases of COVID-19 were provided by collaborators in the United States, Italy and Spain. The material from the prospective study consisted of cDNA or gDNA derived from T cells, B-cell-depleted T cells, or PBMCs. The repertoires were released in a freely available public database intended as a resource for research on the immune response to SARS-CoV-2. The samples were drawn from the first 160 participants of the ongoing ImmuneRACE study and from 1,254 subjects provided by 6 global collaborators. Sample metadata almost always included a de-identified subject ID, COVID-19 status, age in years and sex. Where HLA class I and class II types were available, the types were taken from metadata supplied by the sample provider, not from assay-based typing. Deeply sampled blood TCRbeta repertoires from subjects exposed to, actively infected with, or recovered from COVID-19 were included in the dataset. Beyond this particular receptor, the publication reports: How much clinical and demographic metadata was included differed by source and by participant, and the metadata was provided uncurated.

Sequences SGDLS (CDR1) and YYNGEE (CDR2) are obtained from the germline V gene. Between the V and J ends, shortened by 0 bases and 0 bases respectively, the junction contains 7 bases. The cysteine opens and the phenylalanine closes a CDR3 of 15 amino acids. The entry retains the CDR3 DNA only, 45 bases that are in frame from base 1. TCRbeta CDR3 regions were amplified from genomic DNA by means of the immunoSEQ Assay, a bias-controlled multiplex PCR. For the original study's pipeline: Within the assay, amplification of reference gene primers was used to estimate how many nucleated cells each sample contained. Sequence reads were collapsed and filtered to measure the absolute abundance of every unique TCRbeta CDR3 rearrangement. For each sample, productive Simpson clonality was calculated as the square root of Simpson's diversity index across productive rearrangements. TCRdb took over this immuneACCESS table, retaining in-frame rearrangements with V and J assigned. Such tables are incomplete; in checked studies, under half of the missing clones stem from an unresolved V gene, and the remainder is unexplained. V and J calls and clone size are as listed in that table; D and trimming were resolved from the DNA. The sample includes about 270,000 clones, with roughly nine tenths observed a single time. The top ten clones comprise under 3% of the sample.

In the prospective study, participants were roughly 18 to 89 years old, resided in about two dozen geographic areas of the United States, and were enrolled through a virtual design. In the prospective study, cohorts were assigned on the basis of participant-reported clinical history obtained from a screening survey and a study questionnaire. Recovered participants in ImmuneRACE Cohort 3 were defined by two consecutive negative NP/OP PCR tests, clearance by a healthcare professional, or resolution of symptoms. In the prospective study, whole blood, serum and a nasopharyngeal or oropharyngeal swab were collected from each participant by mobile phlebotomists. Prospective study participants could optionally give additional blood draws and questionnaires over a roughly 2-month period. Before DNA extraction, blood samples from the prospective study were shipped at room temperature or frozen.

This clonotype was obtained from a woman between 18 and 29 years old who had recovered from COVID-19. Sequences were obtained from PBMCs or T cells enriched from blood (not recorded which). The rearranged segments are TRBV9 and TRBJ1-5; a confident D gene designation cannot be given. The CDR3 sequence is CASSVDSSSNQPQHF. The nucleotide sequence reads TGTGCCAGCAGCGTAGACAGTTCTAGCAATCAGCCCCAGCATTTT.